Shown below are 27 T cell receptor beta chains from a single sample sequenced in a study of T cells after yellow fever vaccination. TCRdb reprocessed the 5' RACE reads with MiXCR, giving one entry per CDR3 protein. The sample carries 450,000 to 550,000 distinct CDR3 sequences, 20% to 25% recorded once. The specimen comprised PBMCs, sampled roughly 23 days after the first yellow fever vaccination. The receptors were sampled from a young man who received the YFV17D yellow fever vaccine.

This clonotype was picked up many times. The chain carries TRBV5-6 and TRBJ2-4; 13 positions match TRBD2. The germline V gene has CDR1 SGHDT and CDR2 YYEEEE. The CDR3 is made up of 16 amino acids. The junction had 7 bases not matched to a gene; V was cut back by 4 bases and J by 6 bases. The CDR3 is CASSDTSGGAVNIQYF. CDR3 nucleotide sequence: TGTGCCAGCAGCGATACTAGCGGGGGGGCGGTAAACATTCAGTACTTC.

The V gene is TRBV6-2 or TRBV6-3, the J gene TRBJ2-2, with D possibly matching TRBD1 (6 bases). Germline CDR1 reads MNHEY; CDR2 reads SVGEGT. This CDR3 has 14 amino acids. V lost 7 bases and J lost 6, with 15 bases in between. CDR3 nucleotide sequence: TGTGCCAGCATTTTCCCTGGGGGCGCCGGGGAGCTGTTTTTT. Its translation: CASIFPGGAGELFF.

In its sample, this clonotype was seen a few times. The chain has TRBV12-3 or TRBV12-4 and TRBJ2-5; D ambiguous. V lost 6 bases and J 1 base, leaving 18 bases between the germline ends. This CDR3 has 16 residues. In DNA form, the CDR3 reads TGTGCCAGCAGAGAGCCTGGTGTGGGTTCCCAAGAGACCCAGTACTTC. Translating it yields CASREPGVGSQETQYF.

This clonotype showed up just a few times. V gene TRBV30 combines with J gene TRBJ2-5; D is uncertain. The CDR3 totals 11 residues. Germline V gives CDR1 GTSNPN, CDR2 SVGIG (reference sequence). Trimming took 0 bases from V and 5 from J, leaving 4 bases between them. The DNA for the CDR3 is TGTGCCTGGAGTGTACTTGAGACCCAGTACTTC. Translated, it gives CAWSVLETQYF.

This chain links TRBV14 with TRBJ1-1, with D possibly being TRBD1 (6 bases). Germline V lookup: CDR1 SGHDN, CDR2 FVKESK. Between the trimmed V and J ends, which lost 4 bases and 0 bases, there was a span of 12 bases. The CDR3 is 15 residues long. CDR3 DNA sequence: TGTGCCAGCAGCCCTCAGGGGACCATGAACACTGAAGCTTTCTTT. Translated, it gives CASSPQGTMNTEAFF.

The V call is TRBV2, the J call TRBJ1-6; a possible D gene is TRBD1 (5 bases). CDR1 and CDR2 (germline): SNHLY, FYNNEI. Trimming took 6 bases from V and 0 from J, leaving 9 bases between them. This CDR3 has 15 residues. CDR3 DNA: TGTGCCAGCAGGGGGACTAGCTCCTATAATTCACCCCTCCACTTT. Translation gives CASRGTSSYNSPLHF.

The chain has TRBV19 and TRBJ2-7, with D perhaps TRBD1 (7 bases). Looked up from germline, CDR1 is LNHDA and CDR2 is SQIVND (reference sequence). This CDR3 comprises 16 residues. Deletions cut 5 bases from V and 5 bases from J, with 22 bases between. CDR3 nucleotides: TGTGCCAGTAGTCCCGGGACAGTTCGGACTAAAAACGAGCAGTACTTC. As protein: CASSPGTVRTKNEQYF.

This sequence joins TRBV5-1 and TRBJ2-1; 9 positions agree with TRBD1. The length of the CDR3 is 15 residues. The V gene's germline CDR1 is SGHRS and CDR2 YFSETQ. The J segment lost 4 bases and the V segment lost 4 bases, leaving 6 bases of the junction unmatched. CDR3 protein: CASSLGTGRYNEQFF. CDR3 nucleotide sequence: TGCGCCAGCAGCCTTGGGACAGGGAGGTACAATGAGCAGTTCTTC.

In this sample, this clonotype turned up a few times. The genes are TRBV19 and TRBJ2-1, with D perhaps matching TRBD1 (5 bases). V lost 7 bases to trimming and J lost 1 base, with 14 bases between them. This CDR3 region has 15 residues. CDR1 LNHDA and CDR2 SQIVND come from the germline V gene (reference sequence). The CDR3 here is CASNRQGKSYNEQFF. The DNA for the CDR3 is TGTGCCAGTAACCGCCAGGGCAAGTCCTACAATGAGCAGTTCTTC.

This clonotype was seen a handful of times. The chain joins TRBV5-1 to TRBJ2-1, with 8 bases fitting TRBD2. CDR1 and CDR2 from the germline V gene are SGHRS and YFSETQ. CDR3 length: 15 amino acids. The ends lost 3 bases at V and 7 bases at J; junction bases unmatched: 9. As DNA, the CDR3 is TGCGCCAGCAGCTCCATCGGGGGGGCCCAGAATGAGCAGTTCTTC. Protein: CASSSIGGAQNEQFF.

This rearrangement joins TRBV7-9 to TRBJ1-5, with 7 bases matching TRBD1. Germline assignment: CDR1 SEHNR and CDR2 FQNEAQ (reference sequence). With V trimmed by 1 base and J by 11 bases, 5 bases remained unmatched. This CDR3 is built from 13 residues. This chain's CDR3 is CASSLGGDRAQHF. The CDR3 DNA reads as TGTGCCAGCAGCTTAGGGGGAGACAGGGCCCAGCATTTT.

The table lists this clonotype with many counts. The chain joins TRBV12-3 or TRBV12-4 to TRBJ1-1; D remains ambiguous. V was cut by 2 bases and J by 2 bases, with 9 bases left in between. This CDR3 region has 14 residues. The CDR3 DNA sequence: TGTGCCAGCAGTTTAAGGCGGGGAAACACTGAAGCTTTCTTT. Protein product: CASSLRRGNTEAFF.

This clonotype was detected a few times. The chain employs TRBV12-3 or TRBV12-4 and TRBJ2-2, with D possibly TRBD1 on 6 matching bases. Trimming took off 4 bases at V and 0 bases at J, with 9 bases between the two ends. The CDR3 contains 15 residues. This chain's CDR3 is CASSSGHANTGELFF. The DNA for the CDR3 is TGTGCCAGCAGTTCGGGACACGCGAACACCGGGGAGCTGTTTTTT.

This clonotype was counted between two and nine times. The chain combines TRBV27 with TRBJ2-5, with 11 bases identical to TRBD2. The CDR3 length is 15 residues. Germline V gene lookup returns CDR1 MNHEY and CDR2 SMNVEV (reference sequence). Trimming removed 7 bases from V and 1 base from J; junction bases left unmatched: 5. CDR3 nucleotide sequence: TGTGCCAGCACCTTGACTAGCGGGGCCCAAGAGACCCAGTACTTC. This translates into CASTLTSGAQETQYF.

This clonotype was found many times. The chain couples TRBV5-4 to TRBJ2-3; 9 positions agree with TRBD1. Germline CDR1 is SGHNT and CDR2 is YYREEE (reference sequence). The CDR3 spans 14 residues. V lost 5 bases and J lost 4; bases outside the gene matches: 5. The DNA of the CDR3 is TGTGCCAGCAGGCGGGACAGGGAGTCAGATACGCAGTATTTT. Translating gives CASRRDRESDTQYF.

This clonotype was seen a few times. The V and J genes are TRBV12-3 or TRBV12-4 and TRBJ2-5; 7 bases map to TRBD1. There are 14 residues in the CDR3. Losses at the gene ends were 5 bases for V and 3 bases for J; bases not matched to a gene: 6. CDR3 in amino acids: CASSLTGTEETQYF. CDR3 DNA sequence: TGTGCCAGCAGTCTTACCGGGACAGAAGAGACCCAGTACTTC.

The gene calls are TRBV7-9 and TRBJ2-7; 8 positions match TRBD1. V lost 5 bases, J lost 2 bases, and 5 bases stayed unmatched. The CDR3 sequence is 14 residues long. The germline gives CDR1 SEHNR, CDR2 FQNEAQ (reference sequence). Here the CDR3 DNA reads TGTGCCAGCAGCAAAACGACAGGGGCCTACGAGCAGTACGTC. Translated: CASSKTTGAYEQYV.

This clonotype was seen many times. The rearrangement links TRBV29-1 to TRBJ2-3; 8 bases are a match to TRBD1. The CDR3 has 14 residues. V gave up 6 bases and J gave up 3 bases; unmatched junction bases: 8. The V gene's germline CDR1 is SQVTM and CDR2 ANQGSEA. The chain's CDR3 is CSVRQGSGTDTQYF. CDR3 nucleotide sequence: TGCAGCGTCCGACAGGGGTCGGGAACAGATACGCAGTATTTT.

The chain employs TRBV20-1 and TRBJ2-3; D possibly uses TRBD1 or TRBD2 (5 bases each). This CDR3 is built from 15 residues. Germline-derived CDR1 and CDR2 are DFQATT and SNEGSKA (reference sequence). The germline V and J ends were trimmed by 5 bases and 6 bases, with 21 bases remaining between them. This chain's CDR3 is CSAAPWGSWVDTQYF. CDR3 bases: TGCAGTGCTGCGCCTTGGGGGTCCTGGGTGGATACGCAGTATTTT.

This clonotype was seen a few times. V and J are TRBV4-1 and TRBJ1-1, with D perhaps matching TRBD1 (5 bases). The CDR3 sequence is 13 residues long. Germline-derived CDR1 and CDR2 are MGHRA and YSYEKL. The V gene lost 0 bases and the J gene lost 4 bases, with 6 bases spanning the gap. Here the CDR3 DNA reads TGCGCCAGCAGCCAAGAGAGGGGCACTGAAGCTTTCTTT. Protein sequence: CASSQERGTEAFF.

This clonotype was detected ten times or more. The chain links TRBV19 to TRBJ2-2, with 9 bases identical to TRBD1. V shed 6 bases and J 5 bases; nucleotides not matched to a gene: 10. CDR3 length: 16 residues. Germline V gives CDR1 LNHDA, CDR2 SQIVND (reference sequence). CDR3 DNA sequence: TGTGCCAGTAGCCAGGGAGGACAGGGGATGACCGGGGAGCTGTTTTTT. Protein: CASSQGGQGMTGELFF.

This clonotype was seen at least ten times. This rearrangement joins TRBV6-2 or TRBV6-3 to TRBJ2-1; 8 nucleotides align to TRBD2. The CDR3 is made up of 15 amino acids. In germline, CDR1 is MNHEY, CDR2 SVGEGT. Germline trimming cut 5 bases from V and 4 bases from J; bases unmatched to any gene: 7. In DNA form, the CDR3 reads TGTGCCAGCAGTGAGGCGGGGGGAGATTACAATGAGCAGTTCTTC. Translation gives CASSEAGGDYNEQFF.

This clonotype was seen a handful of times. The rearrangement joins TRBV12-3 or TRBV12-4 to TRBJ2-6; 12 nucleotides agree with TRBD1. This CDR3 has 18 amino acids. The J segment lost 4 bases and the V segment lost 4 bases, leaving 8 bases of the junction unmatched. The chain's CDR3 is CASSSVPGQGAGANVLTF. The DNA for the CDR3 is TGTGCCAGCAGTTCCGTCCCGGGACAGGGGGCAGGGGCCAACGTCCTGACTTTC.

The rearrangement uses TRBV6-1 and TRBJ1-6, with 9 bases aligning to TRBD1. The V gene's germline CDR1 is MNHNS and CDR2 SASEGT. After removal of 5 bases from V and 9 bases from J, the junction contained 8 bases not matched to a gene. The CDR3 is 15 amino acids. The CDR3 DNA is TGTGCCAGCAGTCCCCTGACAGGGGGAAGTTCACCCCTCCACTTT. Amino acids: CASSPLTGGSSPLHF.

In its sample, this clonotype was seen many times. The chain recombines TRBV4-1 with TRBJ2-5; 11 positions match TRBD2. The ends lost 5 bases at V and 2 bases at J; junction bases unmatched: 10. CDR3 length: 17 amino acids. Looked up from germline, CDR1 is MGHRA and CDR2 is YSYEKL. The CDR3 region has the DNA TGCGCCAGCAGCAAAAGACTAGCGGGGAATTTTCAAGAGACCCAGTACTTC. Amino acids: CASSKRLAGNFQETQYF.

The gene calls are TRBV10-3 and TRBJ2-7, with D hard to call. Trimming pared 3 bases from V and 3 bases from J, leaving 6 bases between. The CDR3 loop spans 12 amino acids. Germline CDR1 ENHRY, CDR2 SYGVKD. The CDR3 region has the DNA TGTGCCATCAGTGATAATAGCTACGAGCAGTACTTC. Translating gives CAISDNSYEQYF.

This clonotype was counted a few times. The chain combines TRBV7-9 with TRBJ2-5, with TRBD1 identical over 8 bases. Trimming removed 4 bases from V and 3 bases from J; junction bases left unmatched: 4. The germline V gene encodes CDR1 SEHNR and CDR2 FQNEAQ (reference sequence). The CDR3 is made up of 14 amino acids. CDR3 amino acids: CASSWDRREETQYF. The CDR3 nucleotides read TGTGCCAGCAGCTGGGACAGGAGAGAAGAGACCCAGTACTTC.